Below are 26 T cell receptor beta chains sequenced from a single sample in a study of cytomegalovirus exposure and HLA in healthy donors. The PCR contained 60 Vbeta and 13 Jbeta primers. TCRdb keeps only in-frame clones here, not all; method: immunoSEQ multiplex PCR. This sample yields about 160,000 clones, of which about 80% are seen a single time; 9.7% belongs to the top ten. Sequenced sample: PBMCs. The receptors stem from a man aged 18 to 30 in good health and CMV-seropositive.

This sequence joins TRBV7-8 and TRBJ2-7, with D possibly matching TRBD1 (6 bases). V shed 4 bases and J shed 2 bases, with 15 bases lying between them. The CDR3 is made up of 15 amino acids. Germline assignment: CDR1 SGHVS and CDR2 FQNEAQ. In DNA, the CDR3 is TGTGCCAGCAGCTCCGCACAGGGTCGGCCCTACGAGCAGTACTTC. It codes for CASSSAQGRPYEQYF.

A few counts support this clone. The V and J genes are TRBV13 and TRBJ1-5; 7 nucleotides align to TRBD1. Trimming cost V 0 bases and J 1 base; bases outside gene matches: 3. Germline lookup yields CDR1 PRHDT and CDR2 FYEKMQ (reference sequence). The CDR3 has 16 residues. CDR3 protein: CASSLGGGMSNQPQHF. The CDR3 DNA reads TGTGCCAGCAGCTTAGGAGGGGGCATGAGCAATCAGCCCCAGCATTTT.

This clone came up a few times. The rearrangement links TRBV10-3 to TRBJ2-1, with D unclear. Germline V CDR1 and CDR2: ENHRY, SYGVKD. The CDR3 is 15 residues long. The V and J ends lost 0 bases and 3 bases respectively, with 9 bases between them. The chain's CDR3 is CAISESAGDYNEQFF. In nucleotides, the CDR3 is TGTGCCATCAGTGAGTCGGCAGGTGACTACAATGAGCAGTTCTTC.

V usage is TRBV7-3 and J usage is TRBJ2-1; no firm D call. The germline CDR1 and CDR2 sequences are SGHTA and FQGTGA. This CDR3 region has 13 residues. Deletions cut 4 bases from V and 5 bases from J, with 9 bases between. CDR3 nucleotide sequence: TGTGCCAGCAGCTACGGCAGGAACAATGAGCAGTTCTTC. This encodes CASSYGRNNEQFF.

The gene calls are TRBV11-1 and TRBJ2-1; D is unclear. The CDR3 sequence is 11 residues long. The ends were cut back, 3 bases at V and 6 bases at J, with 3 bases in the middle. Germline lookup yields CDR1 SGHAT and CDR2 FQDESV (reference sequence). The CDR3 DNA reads TGTGCCAGCAGCTTCGGCAATGAGCAGTTCTTC. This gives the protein CASSFGNEQFF.

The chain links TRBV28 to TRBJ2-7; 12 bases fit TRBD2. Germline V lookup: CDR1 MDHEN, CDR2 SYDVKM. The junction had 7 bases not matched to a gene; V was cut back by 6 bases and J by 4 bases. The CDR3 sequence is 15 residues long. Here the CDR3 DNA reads TGTGCCAGCAGGCCTCTAGCGGGAGGGCCATACGAGCAGTACTTC. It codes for CASRPLAGGPYEQYF.

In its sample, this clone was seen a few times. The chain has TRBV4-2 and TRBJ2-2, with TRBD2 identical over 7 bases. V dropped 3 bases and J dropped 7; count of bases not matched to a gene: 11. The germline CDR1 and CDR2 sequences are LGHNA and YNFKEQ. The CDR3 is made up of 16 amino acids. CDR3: CASSQPTRGEVGELFF. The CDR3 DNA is TGTGCCAGCAGCCAGCCGACCCGGGGGGAAGTCGGGGAGCTGTTTTTT.

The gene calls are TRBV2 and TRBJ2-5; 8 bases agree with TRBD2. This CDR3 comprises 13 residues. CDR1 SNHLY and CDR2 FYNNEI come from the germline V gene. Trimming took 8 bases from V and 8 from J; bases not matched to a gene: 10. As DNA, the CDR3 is TGTGCCAGCGAGGTATCGGGGGGGGCAACCCAGTACTTC. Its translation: CASEVSGGATQYF.

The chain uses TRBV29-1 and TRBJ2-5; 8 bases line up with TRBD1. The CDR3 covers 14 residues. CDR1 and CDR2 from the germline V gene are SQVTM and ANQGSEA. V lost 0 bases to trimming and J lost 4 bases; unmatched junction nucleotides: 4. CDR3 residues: CSVEEGTGGETQYF. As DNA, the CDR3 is TGCAGCGTTGAAGAGGGGACAGGAGGAGAGACCCAGTACTTC.

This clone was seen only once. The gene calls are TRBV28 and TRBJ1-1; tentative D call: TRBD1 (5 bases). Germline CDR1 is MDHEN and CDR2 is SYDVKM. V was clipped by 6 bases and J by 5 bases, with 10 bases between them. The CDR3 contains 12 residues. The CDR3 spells CASSLQVTEAFF. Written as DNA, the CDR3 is TGTGCCAGCAGCTTACAGGTAACTGAAGCTTTCTTT.

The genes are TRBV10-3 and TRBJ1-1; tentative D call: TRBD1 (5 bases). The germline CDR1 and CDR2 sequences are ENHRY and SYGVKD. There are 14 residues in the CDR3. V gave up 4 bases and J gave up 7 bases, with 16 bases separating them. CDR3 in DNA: TGTGCCATCAGTGGGTCGTCAAGGACACTTGAAGCTTTCTTT. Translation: CAISGSSRTLEAFF.

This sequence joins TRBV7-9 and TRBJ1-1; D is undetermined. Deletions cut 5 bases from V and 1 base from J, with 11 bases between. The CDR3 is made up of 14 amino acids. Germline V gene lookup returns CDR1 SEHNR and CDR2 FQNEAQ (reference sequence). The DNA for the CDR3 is TGTGCCAGCAGCCCACCCAGGTCGAACACTGAAGCTTTCTTT. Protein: CASSPPRSNTEAFF.

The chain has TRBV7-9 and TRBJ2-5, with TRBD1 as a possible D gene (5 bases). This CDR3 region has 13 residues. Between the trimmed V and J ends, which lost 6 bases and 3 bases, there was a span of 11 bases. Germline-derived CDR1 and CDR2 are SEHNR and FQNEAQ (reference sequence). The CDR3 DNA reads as TGTGCCAGCAGGCCGACAGTAGAAGAGACCCAGTACTTC. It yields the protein CASRPTVEETQYF.

The CDR3 protein is CASSAGASGANVLTF. Written as DNA, the CDR3 is TGTGCCAGCAGTGCGGGAGCCTCTGGGGCCAACGTCCTGACTTTC. The chain links TRBV2 to TRBJ2-6; maybe TRBD2 (6 bases). The CDR3 sequence is 15 residues long. CDR1 SNHLY and CDR2 FYNNEI come from the germline V gene. Trimming took off 4 bases at V and 0 bases at J, with 7 bases between the two ends.

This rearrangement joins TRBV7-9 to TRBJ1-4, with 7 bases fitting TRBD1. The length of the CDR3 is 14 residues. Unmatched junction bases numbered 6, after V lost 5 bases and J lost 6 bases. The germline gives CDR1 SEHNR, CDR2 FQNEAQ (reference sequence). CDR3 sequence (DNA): TGTGCCAGCAGCCTAGGGGGCGGAGATGAAAAACTGTTTTTT. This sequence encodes CASSLGGGDEKLFF.

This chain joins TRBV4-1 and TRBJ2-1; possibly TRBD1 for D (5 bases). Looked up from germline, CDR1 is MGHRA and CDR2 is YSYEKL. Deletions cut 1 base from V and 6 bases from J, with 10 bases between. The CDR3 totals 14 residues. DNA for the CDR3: TGCGCCAGCAGCCAAGTAGCAGGGTCCAATGAGCAGTTCTTC. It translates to CASSQVAGSNEQFF.

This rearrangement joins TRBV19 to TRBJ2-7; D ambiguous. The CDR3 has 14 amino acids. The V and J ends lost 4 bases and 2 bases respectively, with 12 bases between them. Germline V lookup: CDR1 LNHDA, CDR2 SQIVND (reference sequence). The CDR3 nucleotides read TGTGCCAGTAGTACAGGTGCTGATCCCTACGAGCAGTACTTC. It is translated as CASSTGADPYEQYF.

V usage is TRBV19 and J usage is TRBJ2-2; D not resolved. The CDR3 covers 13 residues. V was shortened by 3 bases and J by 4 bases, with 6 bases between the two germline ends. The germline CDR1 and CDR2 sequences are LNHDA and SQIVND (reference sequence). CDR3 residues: CASSIASTGELFF. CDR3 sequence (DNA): TGTGCCAGTAGTATCGCCAGCACCGGGGAGCTGTTTTTT. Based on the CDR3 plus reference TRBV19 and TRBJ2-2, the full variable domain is DGGITQSPKYLFRKEGQNVTLSCEQNLNHDAMYWYRQDPGQGLRLIYYSQIVNDFQKGDIAEGYSVSREKKESFPLTVTSAQKNPTAFYLCASSIASTGELFFGEGSRLTVL.

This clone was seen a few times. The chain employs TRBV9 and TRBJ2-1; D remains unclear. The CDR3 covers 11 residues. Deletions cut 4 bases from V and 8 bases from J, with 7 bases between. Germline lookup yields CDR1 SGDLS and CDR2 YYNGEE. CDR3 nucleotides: TGTGCCAGCAGCTTTGGAGATGAGCAGTTCTTC. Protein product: CASSFGDEQFF.

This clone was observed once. The CDR3 DNA follows: TGTGCCAGCAGCTTGGAGTATGGGACTAGTGGGGGGGCCGAGCAGTACTTC. It translates to CASSLEYGTSGGAEQYF. This chain links TRBV5-6 with TRBJ2-7; 8 bases line up with TRBD2. The CDR3 is made up of 17 amino acids. Germline assignment: CDR1 SGHDT and CDR2 YYEEEE. V lost 0 bases, J lost 6 bases, and 14 bases stayed unmatched.

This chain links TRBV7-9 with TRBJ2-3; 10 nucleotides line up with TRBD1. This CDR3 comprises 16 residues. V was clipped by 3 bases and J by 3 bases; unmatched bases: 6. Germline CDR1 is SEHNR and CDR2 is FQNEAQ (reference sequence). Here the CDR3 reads CASSFPDRGLTDTQYF. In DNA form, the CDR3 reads TGTGCCAGCAGCTTCCCGGACAGGGGGTTAACAGATACGCAGTATTTT.

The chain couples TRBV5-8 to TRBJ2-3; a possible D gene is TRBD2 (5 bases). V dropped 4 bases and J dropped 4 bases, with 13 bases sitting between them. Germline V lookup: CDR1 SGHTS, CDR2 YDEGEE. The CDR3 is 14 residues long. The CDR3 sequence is CASSTLMRADTQYF. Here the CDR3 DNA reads TGTGCCAGCAGCACCCTTATGCGGGCAGATACGCAGTATTTT. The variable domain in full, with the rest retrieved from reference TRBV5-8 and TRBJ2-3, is EAGVTQSPTHLIKTRGQQATLRCSPISGHTSVYWYQQALGLGLQFLLWYDEGEERNRGNFPPRFSGRQFPNYSSELNVNALELEDSALYLCASSTLMRADTQYFGPGTRLTVL.

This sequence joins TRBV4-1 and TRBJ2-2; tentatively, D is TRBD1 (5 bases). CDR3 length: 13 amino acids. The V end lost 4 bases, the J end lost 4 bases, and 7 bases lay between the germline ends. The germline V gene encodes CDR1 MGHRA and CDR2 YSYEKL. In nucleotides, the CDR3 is TGCGCCAGCAGCCGACAGAGCACCGGGGAGCTGTTTTTT. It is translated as CASSRQSTGELFF.

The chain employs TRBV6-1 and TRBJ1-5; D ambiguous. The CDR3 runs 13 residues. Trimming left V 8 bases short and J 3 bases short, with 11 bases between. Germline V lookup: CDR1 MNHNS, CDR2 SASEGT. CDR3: CASPGDFNQPQHF. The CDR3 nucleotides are TGTGCCAGCCCCGGTGATTTCAATCAGCCCCAGCATTTT.

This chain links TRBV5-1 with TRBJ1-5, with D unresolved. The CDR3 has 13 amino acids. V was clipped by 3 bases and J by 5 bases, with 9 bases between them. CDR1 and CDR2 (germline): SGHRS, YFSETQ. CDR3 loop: CASSSGMDQPQHF. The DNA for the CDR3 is TGCGCCAGCAGCTCCGGGATGGATCAGCCCCAGCATTTT. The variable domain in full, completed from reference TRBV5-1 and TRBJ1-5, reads KAGVTQTPRYLIKTRGQQVTLSCSPISGHRSVSWYQQTPGQGLQFLFEYFSETQRNKGNFPGRFSGRQFSNSRSEMNVSTLELGDSALYLCASSSGMDQPQHFGDGTRLSIL.

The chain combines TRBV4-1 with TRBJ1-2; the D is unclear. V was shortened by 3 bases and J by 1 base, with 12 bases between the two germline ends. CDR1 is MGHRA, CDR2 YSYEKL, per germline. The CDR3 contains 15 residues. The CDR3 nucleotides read TGCGCCAGCAGCCAGATGGTAGGGAGTAACTATGGCTACACCTTC. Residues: CASSQMVGSNYGYTF.